This entry concerns a single TCR beta chain. Its target is unknown. The sample is drawn from a study of T cells in Graves' hyperthyroidism and ophthalmopathy. Study-level results: Among clonotypes expanded in thyroid above 0.001, most were also found in blood. The model anticipated ophthalmopathy a median about 6.5 months pre-onset. In simple terms, a model built on 13 V-J features told ophthalmopathy apart from stable hyperthyroidism.

This CDR3 spans 15 amino acids. Per germline, CDR1 SGHDN and CDR2 FVKESK. Trimming took 4 bases from V and 0 from J, leaving 12 bases between them. RNA transcripts gave rise to amplified TCR beta CDR3 regions. With the HTBI primer set, the TCR CDR3 went through a first round of RT-PCR. TCRdb analysed the multiplex PCR reads with MiXCR anew, one entry per CDR3 protein. The sample lists around 430,000 distinct CDR3 sequences; more than 13% were seen once. The J gene is TRBJ1-1, the V gene TRBV14, with no clear D. The TCR was taken from a woman under 40 with Graves' hyperthyroidism. The sample comprised blood. For the CDR3, the DNA is TGTGCCAGCAGCCCGAGGGTGGCTTTGAACACTGAAGCTTTCTTT. It specifies CASSPRVALNTEAFF.